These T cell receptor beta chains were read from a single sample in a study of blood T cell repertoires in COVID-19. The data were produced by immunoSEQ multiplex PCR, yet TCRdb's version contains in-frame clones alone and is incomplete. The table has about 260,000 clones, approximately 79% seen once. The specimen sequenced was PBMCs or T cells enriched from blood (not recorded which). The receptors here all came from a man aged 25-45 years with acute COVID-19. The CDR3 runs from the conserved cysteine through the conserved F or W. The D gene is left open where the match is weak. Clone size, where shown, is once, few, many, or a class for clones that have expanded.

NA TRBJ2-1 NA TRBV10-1 TGCGCCAGCAGTGAGCTGCGGGGTGAGCAGTTCTTC CASSELRGEQFF
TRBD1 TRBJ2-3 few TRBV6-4 TGTGCCAGCGCGGGACAGGGAAACACAGATACGCAGTATTTT CASAGQGNTDTQYF
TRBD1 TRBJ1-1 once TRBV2 TGTGCCAGCAGTGAAGGCCCCAGACAGGGTATATCGGCTGAAGCTTTCTTT CASSEGPRQGISAEAFF
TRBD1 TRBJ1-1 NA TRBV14 TGTGCCAGCAGCCCCCGGACAGGTCGGATGGGCACTGAAGCTTTCTTT CASSPRTGRMGTEAFF
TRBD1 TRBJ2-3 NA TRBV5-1 TGCGCCAGCAGCTTGGTAGGGACAGGGGGCACAGATACGCAGTATTTT CASSLVGTGGTDTQYF
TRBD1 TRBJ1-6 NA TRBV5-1 TGCGCCAGCAGCTTGCCCCGGCAGGGGGTAGCGAATTCACCCCTCCACTTT CASSLPRQGVANSPLHF
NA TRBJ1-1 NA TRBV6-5 TGTGCCAGCAGTTACTCCGGGACACTGAACACTGAAGCTTTCTTT CASSYSGTLNTEAFF
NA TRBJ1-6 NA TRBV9 TGTGCCAGCAGCGTAGAGTCTAGGGGAAATTCACCCCTCCACTTT CASSVESRGNSPLHF
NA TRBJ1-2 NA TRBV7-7 TGTGCCAGCAGCCCCGACTCCTATGGCTACACCTTC CASSPDSYGYTF
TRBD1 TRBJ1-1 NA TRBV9 TGTGCCAGCAGCGGGGGGACAGGGGCGAACACTGAAGCTTTCTTT CASSGGTGANTEAFF
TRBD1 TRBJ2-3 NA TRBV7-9 TGTGCCAGCAGCTCACAGGGGAATACGCAGTATTTT CASSSQGNTQYF
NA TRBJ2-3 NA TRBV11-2 TGTGCCAGCAGCCCAGCCCGGAGTGCCGCAGATACGCAGTATTTT CASSPARSAADTQYF
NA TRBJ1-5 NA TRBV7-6 TGTGCCAGCAGCCCAGGGTGCAGGGCGCGGCATTTT CASSPGCRARHF
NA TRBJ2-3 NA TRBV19 TGTGCCAGTAGTTCTAACGTACGTACGCAGTATTTT CASSSNVRTQYF
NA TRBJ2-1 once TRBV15 TGTGCCACCAGCACACAGTACAATGAGCAGTTCTTC CATSTQYNEQFF
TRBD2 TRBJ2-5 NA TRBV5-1 TGCGCCAGCAGCTCTCCGGGTAGCGGGGCACAAGAGACCCAGTACTTC CASSSPGSGAQETQYF
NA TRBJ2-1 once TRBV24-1 TGTGCCACCAGTGGGACAAATGTTTACAATGAGCAGTTCTTC CATSGTNVYNEQFF
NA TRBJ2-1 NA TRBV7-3 TGTGCCAGCAGCTCTACTGGTGATCTTCGGTTCTTC CASSSTGDLRFF
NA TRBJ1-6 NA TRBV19 TGTGCCAGTAGTTTGGCGGCAAGGTCACCCCTCCACTTT CASSLAARSPLHF
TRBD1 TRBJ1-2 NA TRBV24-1 TGTGCCACCAGTGACGGGGTAGGGGGCCGTGGCTATGGCTACACCTTC CATSDGVGGRGYGYTF
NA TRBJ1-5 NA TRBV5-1 TGTGCCAGCAGCTTGGGCGCGCGGTCGGATCAGCCCCAGCATTTT CASSLGARSDQPQHF
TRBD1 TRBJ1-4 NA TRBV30 TGTGCCTGGAGAGGGGGACAGGGCGGTGAAAAACTGTTTTTT CAWRGGQGGEKLFF
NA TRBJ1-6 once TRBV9 TGTGCCAGCAGTAAGACAGGACCTAATTCACCCCTCCACTTT CASSKTGPNSPLHF
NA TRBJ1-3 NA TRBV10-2 TGCGCCAGCAGTGATTTGTCTAAATCTGGAAACACCATATATTTT CASSDLSKSGNTIYF
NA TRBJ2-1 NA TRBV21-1 TGTGCCAGCAGCAAAGCGCCGGGACAGGGCATATCGTGCTCCTACAATGAGCAGTTCTTC CASSKAPGQGISCSYNEQFF
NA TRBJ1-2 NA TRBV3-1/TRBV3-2 TGTGCCAGCAGCCAAGAGCCTCGGGACACCTATGGCTACACCTTC CASSQEPRDTYGYTF
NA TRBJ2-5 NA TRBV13 TGTGCCAGCAGCTTAGAACAGGGAAGCGAGACCCAGTACTTC CASSLEQGSETQYF
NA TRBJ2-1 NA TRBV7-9 TGTGCCAGCAGCTTAGTTGGTAAAGCAGGGTGGAGCTCCTACAATGAGCAGTTCTTC CASSLVGKAGWSSYNEQFF
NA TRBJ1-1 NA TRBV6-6 TGTGCCAGCAGGCCAGGGGCGAACACTGAAGCTTTCTTT CASRPGANTEAFF
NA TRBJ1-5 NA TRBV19 TGTGCCAGTACCACCATAGGACGGTCCGGGGCCCAGCATTTT CASTTIGRSGAQHF
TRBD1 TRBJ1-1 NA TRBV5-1 TGCGCCAGCAGCAAAGACAGGGGTTCGGTCACTGAAGCTTTCTTT CASSKDRGSVTEAFF
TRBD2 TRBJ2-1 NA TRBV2 TGTGCCAGCAGTGAACCCTTAGCGGGAGGGCCGGATTCCTACAATGAGCAGTTCTTC CASSEPLAGGPDSYNEQFF
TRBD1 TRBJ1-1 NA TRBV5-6 TGTGCCAGCACCCTAGGGGTGGGGACAGGGGACGCAAACACTGAAGCTTTCTTT CASTLGVGTGDANTEAFF
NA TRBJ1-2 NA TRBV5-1 TGCGCCAGCAGCCTCTCCGACCCCGGGGGCTACACCTTC CASSLSDPGGYTF
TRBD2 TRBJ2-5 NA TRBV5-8 TGTGCCAGCAGCTCCCCGGGACTAGCGGTTCAAGAGACCCAGTACTTC CASSSPGLAVQETQYF
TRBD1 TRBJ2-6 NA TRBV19 TGTGCCAGTAGTACAAGGACAGGGGCCATCCCTGGGGCCAACGTCCTGACTTTC CASSTRTGAIPGANVLTF
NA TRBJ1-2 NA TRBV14 TGTGCCAGCAGCCAAGATAGATCCTATGGCTACACCTTC CASSQDRSYGYTF
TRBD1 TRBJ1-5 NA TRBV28 TGTGCCAGCAGCACAGGGGGCGGGAATCAGCCCCAGCATTTT CASSTGGGNQPQHF
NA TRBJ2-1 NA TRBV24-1 TGTGCCACCAGTGATTTGGGGCTAGCAGATGAGCAGTTCTTC CATSDLGLADEQFF
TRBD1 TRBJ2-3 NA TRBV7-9 TGTGCCAGCAGCCCGACAGGGCACACAGATACGCAGTATTTT CASSPTGHTDTQYF
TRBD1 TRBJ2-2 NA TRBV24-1 TGTGCCAGTACTAGGACAGGGGGCACCGGGGAGCTGTTTTTT CASTRTGGTGELFF
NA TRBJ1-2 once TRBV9 TGTGCCAGCAGTGGTACAGGGACCCATGGCTACACCTTC CASSGTGTHGYTF
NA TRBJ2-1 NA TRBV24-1 TGTGCCACCAGTGATTTAGCGGTGAGCTCCTACAATGAGCAGTTCTTC CATSDLAVSSYNEQFF
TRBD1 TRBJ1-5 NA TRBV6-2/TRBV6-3 TGTGCCAGCAGTCTAACCCGACAGGGAGGTAATCAGCCCCAGCATTTT CASSLTRQGGNQPQHF